The 32 T cell receptor beta chains presented below share a single source sample, sequenced in a study of cytomegalovirus exposure and HLA in healthy donors (dated 2017 in TCRdb). Library construction relied on the immunoSEQ multiplex PCR assay. The multiplex PCR relied on a mix of 60 forward primers for TCR Vbeta segments and 13 reverse primers for TCR Jbeta segments. In TCRdb, the immuneACCESS table is reduced to in-frame sequences with V and J assigned. These tables do not hold every clone; where another copy was compared, an unresolved V gene accounts for under half, and the others remain unexplained. This sample gives some 98,000 clones in total; around four fifths of them show up just once. The leading ten clones occupy 3.7% of the sample. Source material: PBMCs. The receptors were gathered from a female donor in good health and CMV-seropositive.

This clone was seen just once. The V call is TRBV6-5, the J call TRBJ2-7, with D uncertain. The CDR3 runs to 14 residues. Deletions cut 5 bases from V and 2 bases from J, with 13 bases between. Germline V CDR1 and CDR2: MNHEY, SVGAGI. This CDR3 reads CASSQFKETYEQYF. The CDR3 region has the DNA TGTGCCAGCAGTCAATTCAAGGAGACCTACGAGCAGTACTTC.

This chain uses TRBV2 with TRBJ2-7, with TRBD1 matching over 9 bases. Looked up from germline, CDR1 is SNHLY and CDR2 is FYNNEI. This CDR3 comprises 12 residues. J gave up 3 bases and V 11 bases, and 5 bases lay outside the gene matches. This chain's CDR3 is CASRDRVYEQYF. CDR3 DNA: TGTGCCTCCCGGGACAGGGTCTACGAGCAGTACTTC.

This chain links TRBV5-1 with TRBJ1-6; maybe TRBD1 (6 bases). V gave up 4 bases and J gave up 5 bases, with 10 bases separating them. This CDR3 comprises 14 residues. CDR1 is SGHRS and CDR2 is YFSETQ in the germline V gene. The CDR3 region is CASSRDINNSPLHF. DNA of the CDR3: TGCGCCAGCAGCCGGGACATCAATAATTCACCCCTCCACTTT.

The chain has TRBV6-5 and TRBJ1-2; 7 positions agree with TRBD1. From germline, CDR1 is MNHEY and CDR2 SVGAGI. The CDR3 consists of 13 residues. V was pared by 4 bases and J by 2 bases, with 1 base of the junction left unmatched. The CDR3 region has the DNA TGTGCCAGCAGTTTGACAGGGAACTATGGCTACACCTTC. Its translation: CASSLTGNYGYTF.

This clone was recorded once. The chain joins TRBV9 to TRBJ2-1; 11 nucleotides match TRBD1. The CDR3 consists of 16 residues. CDR1 is SGDLS, CDR2 YYNGEE, per germline. V lost 1 base to trimming and J lost 6 bases; unmatched junction nucleotides: 6. As DNA, the CDR3 is TGTGCCAGCAGCGTAAAAGGACAGGGGGCAGGCAATGAGCAGTTCTTC. It encodes CASSVKGQGAGNEQFF. Full variable domain (outside the CDR3, taken from reference TRBV9 and TRBJ2-1): DSGVTQTPKHLITATGQRVTLRCSPRSGDLSVYWYQQSLDQGLQFLIQYYNGEERAKGNILERFSAQQFPDLHSELNLSSLELGDSALYFCASSVKGQGAGNEQFFGPGTRLTVL.

The rearrangement joins TRBV28 to TRBJ1-2; 7 bases are a match to TRBD1. Per germline, CDR1 MDHEN and CDR2 SYDVKM. This CDR3 is built from 13 residues. Losses at the gene ends were 6 bases for V and 4 bases for J; bases not matched to a gene: 5. The CDR3 bases are TGTGCCAGCAGCCTCAGGGGGTCCTATGGCTACACCTTC. Translation gives CASSLRGSYGYTF.

Worth noting for this clone: Compared with germline, one end of the junction differs, possibly owing to a read error. This chain's CDR3 is CAGSPRTSGRGVRYEQYF. In DNA form, the CDR3 reads TGTGCCGGCAGCCCAAGGACTAGCGGGAGGGGAGTGCGGTACGAGCAGTACTTC. This chain connects TRBV5-4 to TRBJ2-7; 15 nucleotides line up with TRBD2. Germline-derived CDR1 and CDR2 are SGHNT and YYREEE (reference sequence). This CDR3 contains 18 residues.

V gene TRBV28 combines with J gene TRBJ2-3; 8 nucleotides match TRBD1. The CDR3 extends over 15 amino acids. The V segment lost 4 bases and the J segment 5 bases; nucleotides outside the gene matches: 8. The germline CDR1 and CDR2 sequences are MDHEN and SYDVKM. CDR3: CASSSPRGQGDTQYF. The CDR3 DNA reads as TGTGCCAGCAGTTCACCCAGGGGGCAGGGAGATACGCAGTATTTT. Based on the CDR3 plus reference TRBV28 and TRBJ2-3, the full variable domain is DVKVTQSSRYLVKRTGEKVFLECVQDMDHENMFWYRQDPGLGLRLIYFSYDVKMKEKGDIPEGYSVSREKKERFSLILESASTNQTSMYLCASSSPRGQGDTQYFGPGTRLTVL.

V gene TRBV5-4 combines with J gene TRBJ2-2; D may be TRBD1 (7 bases). From germline, CDR1 is SGHNT and CDR2 YYREEE (reference sequence). CDR3 size: 14 residues. V was trimmed by 4 bases and J by 3 bases, leaving 10 bases between them. The CDR3 nucleotides read TGTGCCAGCAGCCAGGGGGGTTACACCGGGGAGCTGTTTTTT. This codes for CASSQGGYTGELFF. Full variable domain (missing parts from reference TRBV5-4 and TRBJ2-2): ETGVTQSPTHLIKTRGQQVTLRCSSQSGHNTVSWYQQALGQGPQFIFQYYREEENGRGNFPPRFSGLQFPNYSSELNVNALELDDSALYLCASSQGGYTGELFFGEGSRLTVL.

V is TRBV5-1 and J is TRBJ2-7; D gene unclear. The ends were cut back, 6 bases at V and 0 bases at J, with 10 bases in the middle. There are 13 residues in the CDR3. Germline assignment: CDR1 SGHRS and CDR2 YFSETQ. In DNA form, the CDR3 reads TGCGCCAGCATGTTAGATCACTCCTACGAGCAGTACTTC. Protein sequence: CASMLDHSYEQYF.

The chain joins TRBV9 to TRBJ2-3; D possibly corresponds to TRBD2 (6 bases). CDR1 is SGDLS, CDR2 YYNGEE, per germline. This CDR3 is 15 amino acids long. V lost 1 base, J lost 3 bases, and 12 bases lay in between. The CDR3: CASSVRVGGTDTQYF. As DNA, the CDR3 is TGTGCCAGCAGCGTAAGGGTGGGGGGTACAGATACGCAGTATTTT.

The chain combines TRBV2 with TRBJ1-4, with a tentative D call TRBD1 (5 bases). The V gene's germline CDR1 is SNHLY and CDR2 FYNNEI. The CDR3 is made up of 12 amino acids. Trimming cost V 9 bases and J 10 bases, with 15 bases left between them. The chain's CDR3 is CASDSLRGKLFF. In DNA, the CDR3 is TGTGCCAGTGACAGCCTAAGAGGAAAACTGTTTTTT.

For the CDR3, the DNA is TGTGCCAGCAGTCACACAGGGGGTTCGAACTATGGCTACACCTTC. Protein product: CASSHTGGSNYGYTF. V is TRBV6-5 and J is TRBJ1-2, with 8 bases matching TRBD1. With 5 bases clipped from V and 2 bases from J, the junction kept 7 bases outside the gene matches. The CDR3 consists of 15 residues. Germline CDR1 reads MNHEY; CDR2 reads SVGAGI.

This chain links TRBV9 with TRBJ1-3; D perhaps matches TRBD1 (6 bases). The V end lost 4 bases, the J end lost 0 bases, and 17 bases lay between the germline ends. The CDR3 contains 17 residues. Germline loops: CDR1 SGDLS, CDR2 YYNGEE. CDR3 residues: CASSLSGTSSSGNTIYF. The CDR3 bases are TGTGCCAGCAGCCTTAGCGGGACATCTTCCTCTGGAAACACCATATATTTT.

This chain links TRBV11-2 with TRBJ2-3, with TRBD2 matching 7 bases. This CDR3 is built from 16 residues. Trimming cost V 5 bases and J 4 bases; bases outside gene matches: 12. Germline values: CDR1 SGHAT, CDR2 FQNNGV. The CDR3 sequence is CASSGKAGRFADTQYF. CDR3 nucleotides: TGTGCCAGCAGCGGGAAAGCGGGACGTTTTGCAGATACGCAGTATTTT. Full variable domain (missing parts from reference TRBV11-2 and TRBJ2-3): EAGVAQSPRYKIIEKRQSVAFWCNPISGHATLYWYQQILGQGPKLLIQFQNNGVVDDSQLPKDRFSAERLKGVDSTLKIQPAKLEDSAVYLCASSGKAGRFADTQYFGPGTRLTVL.

The J gene is TRBJ2-3, the V gene TRBV5-1; tentatively, D is TRBD2 (6 bases). CDR1 is SGHRS and CDR2 is YFSETQ in the germline V gene. CDR3 length: 16 amino acids. V was clipped by 3 bases and J by 0 bases, with 14 bases between them. The CDR3: CASSSNSGSSTDTQYF. The CDR3 region has the DNA TGCGCCAGCAGCTCCAATAGCGGTTCTAGCACAGATACGCAGTATTTT.

This rearrangement joins TRBV4-1 to TRBJ2-1; 11 positions match TRBD2. J lost 1 base, V lost 4 bases, and 0 bases had no gene match. This CDR3 region has 15 residues. Per the germline V gene, CDR1 is MGHRA and CDR2 is YSYEKL. DNA of the CDR3: TGCGCCAGCAGCCTAGCGGGAGGGTCCTACAATGAGCAGTTCTTC. Its protein product is CASSLAGGSYNEQFF.

On this clone itself: At one boundary the junction diverges from the germline segment, which might be a read error. The chain has TRBV7-9 and TRBJ1-2; D unclear. The V gene's germline CDR1 is SEHNR and CDR2 FQNEAQ (reference sequence). The CDR3 runs 14 residues. The CDR3 region is CSSSFDRPYYGYTF. The CDR3 DNA sequence: TGTTCCAGCAGCTTTGACCGTCCGTACTACGGCTACACCTTC.

The chain carries TRBV19 and TRBJ2-5; 9 bases match TRBD1. V shed 6 bases, J shed 5 bases, and the junction held 10 bases outside the gene matches. CDR3 length: 15 residues. Germline loops: CDR1 LNHDA, CDR2 SQIVND (reference sequence). CDR3 region: CASSTPGTGWETQYF. CDR3 bases: TGTGCCAGTAGCACCCCGGGGACAGGGTGGGAGACCCAGTACTTC.

The chain employs TRBV6-6 and TRBJ2-7, with TRBD1 matching over 11 bases. Germline loops: CDR1 MNHNY, CDR2 SVGAGI (reference sequence). J gave up 6 bases and V 7 bases, and 5 bases lay outside the gene matches. This CDR3 spans 13 amino acids. The CDR3 sequence: CASMGQGGVEQYF. The CDR3 DNA reads TGTGCCAGCATGGGACAGGGGGGGGTCGAGCAGTACTTC.

The V and J genes are TRBV5-4 and TRBJ2-1, with a possible D match to TRBD2 (6 bases). The CDR3 has 15 amino acids. The germline V and J ends were trimmed by 4 bases and 7 bases, with 18 bases remaining between them. From germline, CDR1 is SGHNT and CDR2 YYREEE (reference sequence). CDR3 coding DNA: TGTGCCAGCAGCACCCCGGGACTCGCGGCTAATGAGCAGTTCTTC. Translated, it gives CASSTPGLAANEQFF.

CDR3 amino acids: CASRIETGRSTEAFF. In nucleotides, the CDR3 is TGTGCCAGCAGGATTGAAACAGGGCGGAGCACTGAAGCTTTCTTT. This rearrangement joins TRBV6-5 to TRBJ1-1; the D gene is possibly TRBD1 (6 bases). The V gene lost 6 bases and the J gene lost 4 bases, with 18 bases spanning the gap. The CDR3 spans 15 residues. CDR1 and CDR2 from the germline V gene are MNHEY and SVGAGI.

The gene calls are TRBV5-8 and TRBJ2-7, with TRBD2 identical over 7 bases. The CDR3 sequence is 17 residues long. CDR1 and CDR2 from the germline V gene are SGHTS and YDEGEE. The trim removed 0 bases at V and 0 bases at J, leaving 9 bases unmatched. CDR3 in amino acids: CASSLVGRGWDSYEQYF. The CDR3 region has the DNA TGTGCCAGCAGCTTGGTTGGGAGGGGATGGGACTCCTACGAGCAGTACTTC. Supplemented by reference TRBV5-8 and TRBJ2-7, the full variable domain reads EAGVTQSPTHLIKTRGQQATLRCSPISGHTSVYWYQQALGLGLQFLLWYDEGEERNRGNFPPRFSGRQFPNYSSELNVNALELEDSALYLCASSLVGRGWDSYEQYFGPGTRLTVT.

The CDR3 sequence is CATAYRGTGELFF. The CDR3 nucleotides read TGTGCCACCGCCTACAGGGGCACCGGGGAGCTGTTTTTT. The chain links TRBV27 to TRBJ2-2; the match to TRBD1 covers 7 bases. This CDR3 has 13 residues. Germline V gives CDR1 MNHEY, CDR2 SMNVEV (reference sequence). J gave up 4 bases and V 10 bases, and 6 bases lay outside the gene matches.

The chain uses TRBV2 and TRBJ1-1; no clear D. Germline values: CDR1 SNHLY, CDR2 FYNNEI. The CDR3 length is 11 residues. The V and J ends lost 2 bases and 12 bases respectively, with 10 bases between them. CDR3 sequence (DNA): TGTGCCAGCAGTGAACTATGCAGGTCTTTCTTT. This codes for CASSELCRSFF.

The chain couples TRBV7-9 to TRBJ2-1; 13 bases agree with TRBD2. Germline V gene sequence: CDR1 SEHNR, CDR2 FQNEAQ (reference sequence). V was pared by 5 bases and J by 0 bases, with 4 bases of the junction left unmatched. This CDR3 has 17 residues. CDR3 nucleotides: TGTGCCAGCAGCCCTAGGACTAGCGGGAGCTCCTACAATGAGCAGTTCTTC. Translation gives CASSPRTSGSSYNEQFF.

This chain joins TRBV2 and TRBJ1-1; TRBD1 might be the D (6 bases). Germline lookup yields CDR1 SNHLY and CDR2 FYNNEI. Trimming took off 8 bases at V and 1 base at J, with 11 bases between the two ends. This CDR3 has 13 residues. The CDR3 region has the DNA TGTGCCAGCCCACGACAGGAGAACACTGAAGCTTTCTTT. Protein product: CASPRQENTEAFF.

The chain carries TRBV5-6 and TRBJ2-1, with 7 positions matching TRBD2. Trimming at V came to 4 bases and at J to 6 bases, leaving 4 bases not matched to a gene. This CDR3 is built from 13 residues. CDR1 and CDR2 from the germline V gene are SGHDT and YYEEEE. The CDR3 reads CASSSPGGNEQFF. The CDR3 region has the DNA TGTGCCAGCAGCAGCCCGGGGGGCAATGAGCAGTTCTTC.

This chain joins TRBV30 and TRBJ2-7, with no clear D. Germline V CDR1 and CDR2: GTSNPN, SVGIG (reference sequence). The CDR3 covers 11 residues. V lost 1 base, J lost 7 bases, and 8 bases lay in between. In DNA, the CDR3 is TGTGCCTGGAGTGGAGGTCGGGAGCAGTACTTC. It yields the protein CAWSGGREQYF.

V is TRBV29-1 and J is TRBJ1-2; 10 nucleotides line up with TRBD1. Germline CDR1 and CDR2: SQVTM and ANQGSEA. Trimming removed 5 bases from V and 3 bases from J; junction bases left unmatched: 12. The CDR3 runs 16 residues. In DNA, the CDR3 is TGCAGCGTTTCCTCTTTGACAGGGGGCAGGTACTATGGCTACACCTTC. This translates into CSVSSLTGGRYYGYTF. The variable domain in full, completed from reference TRBV29-1 and TRBJ1-2, reads SAVISQKPSRDICQRGTSLTIQCQVDSQVTMMFWYRQQPGQSLTLIATANQGSEATYESGFVIDKFPISRPNLTFSTLTVSNMSPEDSSIYLCSVSSLTGGRYYGYTFGSGTRLTVV.

Written as DNA, the CDR3 is TGTGCCAGCAGCTTAGGCAGGCTACTAGCGGTTAAATACAATGAGCAGTTCTTC. Translated: CASSLGRLLAVKYNEQFF. V is TRBV13 and J is TRBJ2-1, with 8 bases identical to TRBD2. Trimming at V came to 0 bases and at J to 4 bases, leaving 11 bases not matched to a gene. Germline CDR1 PRHDT, CDR2 FYEKMQ (reference sequence). CDR3 length equals 18 residues.

Only one count was recorded for this clone. The rearrangement links TRBV6-1 to TRBJ2-1; 8 bases line up with TRBD1. Germline V CDR1 and CDR2: MNHNS, SASEGT. This CDR3 is built from 18 residues. The trim removed 2 bases at V and 0 bases at J, leaving 9 bases unmatched. This CDR3 reads CASSEPRTGPNSYNEQFF. CDR3 nucleotides: TGTGCCAGCAGTGAACCAAGGACAGGGCCGAACTCCTACAATGAGCAGTTCTTC.